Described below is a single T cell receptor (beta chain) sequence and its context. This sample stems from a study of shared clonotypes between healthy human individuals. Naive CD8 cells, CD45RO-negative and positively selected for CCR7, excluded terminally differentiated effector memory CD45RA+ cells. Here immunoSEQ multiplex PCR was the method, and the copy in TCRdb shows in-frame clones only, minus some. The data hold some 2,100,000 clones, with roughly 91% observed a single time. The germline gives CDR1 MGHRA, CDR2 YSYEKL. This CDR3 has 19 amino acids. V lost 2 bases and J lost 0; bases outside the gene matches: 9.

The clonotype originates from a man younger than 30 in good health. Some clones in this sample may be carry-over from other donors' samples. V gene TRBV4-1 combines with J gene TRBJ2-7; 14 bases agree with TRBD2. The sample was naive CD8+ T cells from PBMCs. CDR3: CASSQMGTSGRPNSYEQYF. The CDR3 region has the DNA TGCGCCAGCAGCCAAATGGGGACTAGCGGGAGACCGAACTCCTACGAGCAGTACTTC.